This T cell receptor (beta chain) was sequenced for a study of neurological immune-mediated disorders. Each CDR3 protein is one row after TCRdb ran MiXCR on the 5' RACE reads. The sample contains 14,000 or so distinct CDR3 sequences, over 10% of which appear only once. This clonotype was seen many times. The cell input for sorted libraries was some 1 million, and those cells were CD4+ or CD8+ T cells. The CDR3 length is 15 residues. Germline CDR1 is LNHNV and CDR2 is YYDKDF (reference sequence). V lost 2 bases to trimming and J lost 6 bases, with 15 bases between them. V and J are TRBV15 and TRBJ2-3; possible D gene TRBD1, 6 bases. The sequence derives from a female donor with HTLV-1-associated myelopathy (HAM/TSP). The material sequenced was CD8+ T cells from blood. The CDR3 DNA follows: TGTGCCACCAGCAGACGAGGGGGATTTTCCGATACGCAGTATTTT. It codes for CATSRRGGFSDTQYF.